Listed below are T cell receptor beta chains from one sample, sequenced in a study of blood T cells in healthy people across ages. TCRdb passed the 5' RACE reads through MiXCR, listing each CDR3 protein once. Of some 1.4 million distinct CDR3 sequences listed, approximately 40% are singletons. Material: blood. The receptors were gathered from a woman aged 18-29 years in good health. The CDR3 runs from the conserved cysteine through the conserved F or W. The D gene is left open where the match is weak. Clone size is stated in some rows and not others, as once, few, many or a class when expanded.

j_call,d_call,clone_size,v_call,cdr3_nt,cdr3_aa
TRBJ2-7,.,few,TRBV29-1,TGCAGCGTTGTTCCGGGTTCCACCTACGAGCAGTACTTC,CSVVPGSTYEQYF
TRBJ2-3,TRBD2,few,TRBV2,TGTGCCAGCAGGGATATGGGGGGGACGCAGTATTTT,CASRDMGGTQYF
TRBJ1-2,.,.,TRBV9,TGTGCCAGCAGCCCGGGACATACAGCTAACTATGGCTACACCTTC,CASSPGHTANYGYTF
TRBJ2-7,.,.,TRBV20-1,TGCAGTGCTAGAGACGGGTCAGGGTCTAGATACGAGCAGTACTTC,CSARDGSGSRYEQYF
TRBJ2-1,TRBD2,.,TRBV20-1,TGCAGTGCCATGGGCGGGAGTTGGTACAATGAGCAGTTCTTC,CSAMGGSWYNEQFF
TRBJ2-3,.,few,TRBV2,TGTGCCAGCAGTGAATATGTGGGAGTAGGGGTAGATACGCAGTATTTT,CASSEYVGVGVDTQYF
TRBJ2-7,TRBD2,.,TRBV11-2,TGTGCCAGCAGCCAATATAGCGGGGAAGGCTACGAGCGGTACTTC,CASSQYSGEGYERYF
TRBJ2-5,.,.,TRBV20-1,TGCAGTGCTAGACCCCCCGATAGAGGGCAGTACTTC,CSARPPDRGQYF
TRBJ2-1,.,.,TRBV4-1,TGCGCCAGCAGCCAAGAAGGGGGACATCTATCCTACAATGAGCAGTTCTTC,CASSQEGGHLSYNEQFF
TRBJ2-5,TRBD1,.,TRBV18,TGTGCCAGCTCACCCGGGACAGGGGCAGTCTCAACCCAGTACTTC,CASSPGTGAVSTQYF
TRBJ2-3,TRBD1,.,TRBV14,TGTGCCAGCAGCCAATGGGACAGGGGCCTCACAGATACGCAGTATTTT,CASSQWDRGLTDTQYF
TRBJ1-2,.,few,TRBV29-1,TGCAGCGCCCACTTCCCCGGGGTGTTTTATGGCTACACCTTC,CSAHFPGVFYGYTF
TRBJ1-2,.,.,TRBV7-3,TGTGCCAGCAGCCCCTCCCAGCGACTCTATGGCTACACCTTC,CASSPSQRLYGYTF
TRBJ2-1,TRBD2,.,TRBV5-1,TGCGCCAGCAGCTTGGAGGGGGGACTAGCGGGAGGGGTCTCCTACAATGAGCAGTTCTTC,CASSLEGGLAGGVSYNEQFF
TRBJ1-2,.,.,TRBV7-2,TGTGCCAGCAGCTTATCGGTGGGCCAGGTTTATGGCTACACCTTC,CASSLSVGQVYGYTF
TRBJ2-5,.,.,TRBV4-1,TGCGCCAGCAGCCAGGAGTATCGGGTGTTAGAAGAGACCCAGTACTTC,CASSQEYRVLEETQYF
TRBJ1-5,TRBD1,.,TRBV6-5,TGTGCCAGCAGTTACACCCATTGGGACAGACTGAATAGCAATCAGCCCCAGCATTTT,CASSYTHWDRLNSNQPQHF
TRBJ2-7,.,many,TRBV20-1,TGCAGTGCTAGTGAGACCGTCGCCTACGAGCAGTACTTC,CSASETVAYEQYF
TRBJ1-5,.,.,TRBV10-3,TGTGCCATCAGTGCGGGTGGGGGCCGCAATCAGCCCCAGCATTTT,CAISAGGGRNQPQHF
TRBJ2-1,TRBD2,.,TRBV6-2/TRBV6-3,TGTGCCAGCAGATCTTATCCGGGGGGGGGCAGCAAGGAGCAGTTCTTC,CASRSYPGGGSKEQFF
TRBJ2-7,.,once,TRBV9,TGTGCCAGCAGCGCGTTTCCGGGAAACGAGCAGTACTTC,CASSAFPGNEQYF
TRBJ2-5,TRBD2,.,TRBV3-1,TGTGCCAGCAGCCAACTTAGCGGGACCCAAGAGACCCAGTACTTC,CASSQLSGTQETQYF
TRBJ2-3,TRBD2,.,TRBV6-5,TGTGCCAGCAGCGGACTAGCGGGGGTCGGGACGCAGTATTTT,CASSGLAGVGTQYF
TRBJ2-7,.,.,TRBV5-1,TGCGCCAGCAGCCCGGGACACACCAACTCCTACGAGCAGTACTTC,CASSPGHTNSYEQYF
TRBJ2-7,TRBD1,.,TRBV11-2,TGTGCCAGCAGCTTAGCCTCCACCGGGACAGGGGCCTTCTACGAGCAGTACTTC,CASSLASTGTGAFYEQYF
TRBJ2-1,.,few,TRBV11-2,TGTGCCCGCCCTATCAGGGCAGCTTACAATGAGCAGTTCTTC,CARPIRAAYNEQFF
TRBJ2-5,.,many,TRBV20-1,TGCAGTGCGAACCAGGTCAAAGGGGAGACCCAGTACTTC,CSANQVKGETQYF
TRBJ2-1,.,.,TRBV9,TGTGCCAGCAGCCCACGTGAGGGTAGAAATGAGCAGTTCTTC,CASSPREGRNEQFF
TRBJ1-2,.,many,TRBV29-1,TGCATCACCTCGAGAGGAGGGACGGATGGCTACACCTTC,CITSRGGTDGYTF
TRBJ2-2,.,.,TRBV4-1,TGCGCCAGCAGCCAAGGGTACTCCGGGACCCCTGACGGGGAGCTGTTTTTT,CASSQGYSGTPDGELFF
TRBJ2-5,TRBD1,.,TRBV7-2,TGTGCCAGCAGCCGCCTAACAGGGGAGTCGGCGGAGACCCAGTACTTC,CASSRLTGESAETQYF
TRBJ2-7,TRBD1,few,TRBV5-1,TGCGCCAGCATGCCCACGACAGGGGGCTACGAGCAGTACTTC,CASMPTTGGYEQYF
TRBJ2-1,.,few,TRBV11-2,TGTGCCAGCACCTCCGCCGGGTGGCGGGTCTCCTACAATGAGCAGTTCTTC,CASTSAGWRVSYNEQFF
TRBJ1-2,.,few,TRBV6-5,TGTGCCAGCAGTTACTCGAAAAACAGGAACTATGGCTACACCTTC,CASSYSKNRNYGYTF
TRBJ1-2,.,few,TRBV29-1,TGCAGCGTTGAAACGGGGAGGGGCTATGGCTACACCTTC,CSVETGRGYGYTF
TRBJ2-7,TRBD2,once,TRBV7-2,TGTGCCAGCAGCTTCCCGGGACTAGCCTACAATGAGCAGTACTTC,CASSFPGLAYNEQYF
TRBJ2-2,.,.,TRBV6-1,TGTGCCAGCAAAATACCCGGGGGGGAGCTGTTTTTT,CASKIPGGELFF
TRBJ2-1,.,.,TRBV29-1,TGCAGCACAGTCTGGGGGAAGTCCTACAATGAGCAGTTCTTC,CSTVWGKSYNEQFF
TRBJ2-1,TRBD2,.,TRBV6-6,TGTGCCAGCAGTTACCCTCGTAGCGGGAGTTTGGGTGAGCAGTTCTTC,CASSYPRSGSLGEQFF
TRBJ2-4,.,.,TRBV15,TGTGCCACCAGCAGAGTAGGCCAAAACATTCAGTACTTC,CATSRVGQNIQYF
TRBJ2-3,.,.,TRBV6-6,TGTGCCAACAAGCCTCTGGAGGGACTCACAGATACGCAGTATTTT,CANKPLEGLTDTQYF
TRBJ1-2,.,many,TRBV7-9,TGTGCCAGCAGCTTACAGGGCAACTCTAACTATGGCTACACCTTC,CASSLQGNSNYGYTF
TRBJ2-7,.,.,TRBV20-1,TGCAGTGCTACGGACCCGGACGGCTCCTACGAGCAGTACTTC,CSATDPDGSYEQYF
TRBJ1-4,.,few,TRBV2,TGTGCCAGCAAGTACGGCAGGAATGAAAAACTGTTTTTT,CASKYGRNEKLFF
TRBJ2-7,TRBD2,.,TRBV5-1,TGCGCCAGCAGCTCTCTTCCTAGCGGGGGGCTCTACGAGCAGTACTTC,CASSSLPSGGLYEQYF
TRBJ2-1,.,once,TRBV4-1,TGCGCCAGCAGCCAGTATCCCCCGGGGGACTCGTCTCTCTATGAGCAGTTCTTC,CASSQYPPGDSSLYEQFF
TRBJ2-5,.,many,TRBV11-2,TGTGCCAGCAGCTCACATGAGACCCAGTACTTC,CASSSHETQYF
TRBJ1-2,.,few,TRBV5-5,TGTGCCAGCAGCTTGGGACAGCCACTATATGGCTACACCTTC,CASSLGQPLYGYTF
TRBJ2-6,.,few,TRBV10-3,TGTGCCATCAGTGGAGGGGAGGCTGGGGCCAACGTCCTGACTTTC,CAISGGEAGANVLTF
TRBJ2-7,TRBD1,.,TRBV10-3,TGTGCCACCGACCCAGGACAGGGCTCCTACGAGCAGTACTTC,CATDPGQGSYEQYF
TRBJ1-1,.,few,TRBV25-1,TGTGCCAGCAGTGAAAGTATTGGGGCGGGGGCTCGGAACACTGAAGCTTTCTTT,CASSESIGAGARNTEAFF
TRBJ2-1,TRBD2,.,TRBV5-1,TGCGCCAGCAGCCCCCTAGCGGGAGCCATCCATGAGCAGTTCTTC,CASSPLAGAIHEQFF
TRBJ2-1,TRBD2,.,TRBV28,TGTGCCAGCACCCGACCCGGGACTAGCGGTGAGCAGTTCTTC,CASTRPGTSGEQFF
TRBJ1-2,TRBD1,.,TRBV6-5,TGTGCCAGCACAGGGGGTAGTCATGGCTACACCTTC,CASTGGSHGYTF